These T cell receptor beta chains were read from a single sample in a study of CD8+ T cells in alopecia areata. Using immunoSEQ multiplex PCR, the repertoire was profiled, and TCRdb retains in-frame clones only, with some absent. The top ten clones hold 3.5% to 5.5% of a sample with 120,000 or so clones, roughly 54% of them seen once. The sample consisted of CD4+ T cells sorted from blood, taken at week 0. Source of these receptors: a human donor with alopecia areata. The CDR3 runs from the conserved cysteine through the conserved F or W. The D gene is left open where the match is weak. For some rows the clone size is stated as once, few or many, or as a class when expanded; others skip it.

d_call	v_call	clone_size	j_call	cdr3_nt	cdr3_aa
.	TRBV7-9	few	TRBJ2-5	TGTGCCAGCAGCTTCGGGAGAGGAGAGACCCAGTACTTC	CASSFGRGETQYF
.	TRBV19	many	TRBJ1-1	TGTGCCACCCGAACGCGCACTGAAGCTTTCTTT	CATRTRTEAFF
TRBD2	TRBV4-3	few	TRBJ2-3	TGCGCCAGCAGCCAAGTGGAAATAGCGGGAGGGCCAGATACGCAGTATTTT	CASSQVEIAGGPDTQYF
TRBD1	TRBV7-9	.	TRBJ2-6	TGTGCCAGCAGCTTAAACCAGGACAGGGCCCTTTTGACTTTC	CASSLNQDRALLTF
.	TRBV20-1	once	TRBJ2-7	TGCAGTGCTACCAGATCCGAGCAGTACTTC	CSATRSEQYF
.	TRBV7-2	.	TRBJ2-5	TGTGCCAGCAGCTTAGACCTGGAGGCCCGGGAGACCCAGTACTTC	CASSLDLEARETQYF
.	TRBV7-2	.	TRBJ2-7	TGTGCCAGCAGCCCCTCGACAGCCTACGAGCAGTACTTC	CASSPSTAYEQYF
.	TRBV7-9	few	TRBJ1-5	TGTGCCAGCAGCTTAGCAGGGGTAGGGCAGCCCCAGCATTTT	CASSLAGVGQPQHF
TRBD2	TRBV2	.	TRBJ2-5	TGTGCCAGCACCGGAGACGGGGGGGCGGAGACCCAGTACTTC	CASTGDGGAETQYF
.	TRBV9	.	TRBJ1-6	TGTGCCAGCAGCGTAGGGGGCGCAGCTTCACCCCTCCACTTT	CASSVGGAASPLHF
.	TRBV11-2	.	TRBJ2-1	TGTGCCAGCAGCCCACCCCCGGGGCTAACGGGGCATTCCTACAATGAGCAGTTCTTC	CASSPPPGLTGHSYNEQFF
.	TRBV6-5	.	TRBJ1-1	TGTGCCAGCAGAATGGACGGGCCGATGAACACTGAAGCTTTCTTT	CASRMDGPMNTEAFF
.	TRBV5-4	.	TRBJ2-7	TGTGCCAGCAGCGCCGGGACTGAATACGAGCAGTACTTC	CASSAGTEYEQYF
.	TRBV4-3	.	TRBJ2-7	TGCGCCAGCAGCCAAGACCGGGGGCGCGAGCAGTACTTC	CASSQDRGREQYF
.	TRBV29-1	few	TRBJ1-5	TGCAGCGTTAAGTCGGGCAGGGAGCAGCCCCAGCATTTT	CSVKSGREQPQHF
.	TRBV6-5	.	TRBJ2-3	TGTGCCAGCGCCGGGGGCTGGACAGATACGCAGTATTTT	CASAGGWTDTQYF
.	TRBV6-5	.	TRBJ1-1	TGTGCCAGCAGTTACTCAGGGGTGAACACTGAAGCTTTCTTT	CASSYSGVNTEAFF
TRBD1	TRBV7-2	.	TRBJ1-5	TGTGCCAGCAGCTTAGCGTACAGGGGGCTTGGTCAGCCCCAGCATTTT	CASSLAYRGLGQPQHF
.	TRBV5-1	.	TRBJ2-7	TGCGCCAGCAGCTTGGGCCCCGGGGGCGAGCAGTACTTC	CASSLGPGGEQYF
.	TRBV5-4	.	TRBJ2-1	TGTGCCAGCAGCTTGGGTCAAGGAAATGAGCAGTTCTTC	CASSLGQGNEQFF
.	TRBV4-3	few	TRBJ2-7	TGCGCCAGCAGCGAGCTACCTTACGAGCAGTACTTC	CASSELPYEQYF
TRBD1	TRBV18	.	TRBJ2-2	TGTGCCAGCTCACTTCCCGGGACAGGGAACACCGGGGAGCTGTTTTTT	CASSLPGTGNTGELFF
.	TRBV30	.	TRBJ2-6	TGTGCCTGGGGTATCTCTGGGGCCAACGTCCTGACTTTC	CAWGISGANVLTF
TRBD1	TRBV5-1	few	TRBJ2-2	TGCGCCAGTTCAAGGGGGACAGGGAGGACCACCGGGGAGCTGTTTTTT	CASSRGTGRTTGELFF
.	TRBV4-1	few	TRBJ1-3	TGCGCCAGCAGCCAAGATTCCGGGGCTAACGGAAACACCATATATTTT	CASSQDSGANGNTIYF
.	TRBV10-3	.	TRBJ2-5	TGTGCCATCAGTGTTTATGGGGAGACCCAGTACTTC	CAISVYGETQYF
TRBD1	TRBV28	.	TRBJ1-4	TGTGCCAGCACCCTTGAAACCGGGACAGGGGGATTCAATGAAAAACTGTTTTTT	CASTLETGTGGFNEKLFF
.	TRBV9	.	TRBJ2-1	TGTGCCAGCAGCGTAGCCCCGAGCTCCTACAATGAGCAGTTCTTC	CASSVAPSSYNEQFF
.	TRBV11-2	.	TRBJ2-7	TGTGCCAGCAGCTTAGCCAGTTCCTACGAGCAGTACTTC	CASSLASSYEQYF
TRBD2	TRBV2	.	TRBJ2-5	TGTGCCAGCACCGGGGGGGCGGGCCAAGAGACCCAGTACTTC	CASTGGAGQETQYF
.	TRBV11-2	.	TRBJ1-6	TGTGCCAGCAGTCGGACAGCTTATAATTCACCCCTCCACTTT	CASSRTAYNSPLHF
.	TRBV2	once	TRBJ2-3	TGTGCCAGCAGTTCTTATAGCACAGATACGCAGTATTTT	CASSSYSTDTQYF
.	TRBV10-3	.	TRBJ2-7	TGTGCCATCAGTGAACTCCTGGGACACCAGTCAGGGGAGCAGTACTTC	CAISELLGHQSGEQYF
TRBD1	TRBV7-9	.	TRBJ1-1	TGTGCCAGCAGCTTAGGCGCGGGCAGGGGGGCTGAAGCTTTCTTT	CASSLGAGRGAEAFF
.	TRBV7-9	.	TRBJ2-5	TGTGCCAGCAGCTTATTGCTCCTTGGGGAGACCCAGTACTTC	CASSLLLLGETQYF
.	TRBV5-4	.	TRBJ2-1	TGTGCCAGCAGCTTTCCGGGGGGCTTAGGGAATGAGCAGTTCTTC	CASSFPGGLGNEQFF
.	TRBV4-3	.	TRBJ1-1	TGCGCCAGCAGCCAAGATATGAACACTGAAGCTTTCTTT	CASSQDMNTEAFF
.	TRBV27	.	TRBJ1-1	TGTGCCAGCAGGGGGACGGAGAACACTGAAGCTTTCTTT	CASRGTENTEAFF
.	TRBV5-1	few	TRBJ1-5	TGCGCCAGCAGCTTAAGGCAGGGCAGTCAGCCCCAGCATTTT	CASSLRQGSQPQHF
.	TRBV6-1	.	TRBJ2-3	TGTGCCAGCAGTGTCACAGATACGCAGTATTTT	CASSVTDTQYF
TRBD1	TRBV30	.	TRBJ1-6	TGTGCGGGGACAGGGGCGGGTGATTCACCCCTCCACTTT	CAGTGAGDSPLHF
.	TRBV7-9	few	TRBJ1-1	TGTGCCAGCAGCATGACAGTTGATAGCGAAGCTTTCTTT	CASSMTVDSEAFF
TRBD1	TRBV5-1	.	TRBJ2-5	TGCGCCAGCAGCCCCGGACAGGGAGAAGGGGCAGAAGAGACCCAGTACTTC	CASSPGQGEGAEETQYF
.	TRBV4-1	.	TRBJ2-3	TGCGCCAGCAGCCAAGATTACTTAGCTAGGGATACGCAGTATTTT	CASSQDYLARDTQYF
.	TRBV10-3	.	TRBJ1-5	TGTGCCATCAGTGAGTCGTCCGGGGGCAAGCAGCCCCAGCATTTT	CAISESSGGKQPQHF
.	TRBV4-1	once	TRBJ1-2	TGCGCCAGCAGCCAATGGGGAGGGGCGCCGCGGGATGGCTACACCTTC	CASSQWGGAPRDGYTF
TRBD2	TRBV5-1	.	TRBJ2-7	TGCGCCAGCAGCTTGAACGCTGGGGAGGGTACCTACGAGCAGTACTTC	CASSLNAGEGTYEQYF
.	TRBV15	few	TRBJ2-5	TGTGCCACCAGCAGAGATCCGAGGTTGGGACGGCCTCAAGAGACCCAGTACTTC	CATSRDPRLGRPQETQYF
.	TRBV30	.	TRBJ2-2	TGTGCCTGGAGTCGGGACTCCTTCACCGGGGAGCTGTTTTTT	CAWSRDSFTGELFF
.	TRBV28	few	TRBJ2-3	TGTGCCAGCAGTTCGGAAAGCGGCACAGATACGCAGTATTTT	CASSSESGTDTQYF
TRBD2	TRBV5-1	.	TRBJ2-1	TGCGCCAGCAGCTGGACTAGCGGGGGGGCAAACAATGAGCAGTTCTTC	CASSWTSGGANNEQFF
TRBD2	TRBV5-6	few	TRBJ2-1	TGTGCCAGCAGACGGCGCGGGGGAGGACTAGCGACCTGGGAGCAGTTCTTC	CASRRRGGGLATWEQFF
TRBD2	TRBV7-2	few	TRBJ2-1	TGTGCCAGCAGCCCGGGGTCCGGGGGGAATGAGCAGTTCTTC	CASSPGSGGNEQFF